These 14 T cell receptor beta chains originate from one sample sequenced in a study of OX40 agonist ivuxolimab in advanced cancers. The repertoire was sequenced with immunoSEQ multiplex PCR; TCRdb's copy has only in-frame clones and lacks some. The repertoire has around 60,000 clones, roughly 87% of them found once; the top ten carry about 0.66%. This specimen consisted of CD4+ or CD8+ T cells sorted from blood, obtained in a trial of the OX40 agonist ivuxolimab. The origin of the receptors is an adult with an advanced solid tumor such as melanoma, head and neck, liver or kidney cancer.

Written as DNA, the CDR3 is TGCGCCAGCAGCCAGGGGACAGGGGGCTATTACGAGCAGTACTTC. Amino acids: CASSQGTGGYYEQYF. The V gene is TRBV5-1, the J gene TRBJ2-7, with 12 bases matching TRBD1. V was clipped by 4 bases and J by 4 bases; unmatched bases: 6. The CDR3 loop spans 15 amino acids. Germline lookup yields CDR1 SGHRS and CDR2 YFSETQ.

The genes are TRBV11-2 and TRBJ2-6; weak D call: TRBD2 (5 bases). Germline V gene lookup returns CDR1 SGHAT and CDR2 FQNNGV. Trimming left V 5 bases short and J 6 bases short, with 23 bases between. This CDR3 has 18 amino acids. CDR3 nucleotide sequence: TGTGCCAGCAGCCAAGCGGACTGGCCGCCTGAAAAGGCCAACGTCCTGACTTTC. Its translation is CASSQADWPPEKANVLTF.

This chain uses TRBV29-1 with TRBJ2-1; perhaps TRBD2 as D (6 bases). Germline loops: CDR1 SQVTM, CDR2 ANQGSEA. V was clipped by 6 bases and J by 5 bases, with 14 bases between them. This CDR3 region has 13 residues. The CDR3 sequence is CSVESSAHNEQFF. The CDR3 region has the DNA TGCAGCGTCGAATCTAGCGCACACAATGAGCAGTTCTTC.

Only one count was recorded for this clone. DNA for the CDR3: TGTGCCACCGTCAGGACTAGCGGGGGAACAGATACGCAGTATTTT. As protein: CATVRTSGGTDTQYF. The V call is TRBV10-3, the J call TRBJ2-3, with 13 bases aligning to TRBD2. CDR1 is ENHRY and CDR2 is SYGVKD in the germline V gene. V shed 10 bases and J 3 bases; nucleotides not matched to a gene: 7. The CDR3 length is 15 residues.

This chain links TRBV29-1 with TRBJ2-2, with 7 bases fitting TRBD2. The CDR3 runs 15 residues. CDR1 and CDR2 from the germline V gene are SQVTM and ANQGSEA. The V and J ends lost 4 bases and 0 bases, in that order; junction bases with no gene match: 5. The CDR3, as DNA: TGCAGCGTTGGGGCAGGGAGGGCGAACACCGGGGAGCTGTTTTTT. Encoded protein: CSVGAGRANTGELFF.

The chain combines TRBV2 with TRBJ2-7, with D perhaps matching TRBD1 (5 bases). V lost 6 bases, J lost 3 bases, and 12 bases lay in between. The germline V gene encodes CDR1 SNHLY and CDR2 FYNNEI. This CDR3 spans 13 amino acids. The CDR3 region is CASRQGWYYEQYF. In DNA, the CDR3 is TGTGCCAGCAGGCAGGGTTGGTACTACGAGCAGTACTTC.

The CDR3 bases are TGTGCCAGCAGCTTGGCTGTTCCCTACGAGCAGTACTTC. Its protein product is CASSLAVPYEQYF. The chain joins TRBV5-6 to TRBJ2-5; D unclear. The J call is uncertain, as TRBJ2-7 better fits the DNA end. The CDR3 sequence is 13 residues long. Germline CDR1 SGHDT, CDR2 YYEEEE.

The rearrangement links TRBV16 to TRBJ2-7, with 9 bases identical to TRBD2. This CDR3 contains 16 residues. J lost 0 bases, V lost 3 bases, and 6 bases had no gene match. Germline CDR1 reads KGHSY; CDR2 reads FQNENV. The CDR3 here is CASSHTTSGFSYEQYF. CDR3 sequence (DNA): TGTGCCAGCAGCCATACGACTAGCGGATTCTCCTACGAGCAGTACTTC.

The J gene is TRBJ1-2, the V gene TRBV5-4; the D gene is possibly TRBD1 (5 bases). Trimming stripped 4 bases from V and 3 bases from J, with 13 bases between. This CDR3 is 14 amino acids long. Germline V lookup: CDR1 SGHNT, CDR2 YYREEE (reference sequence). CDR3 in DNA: TGTGCCAGCAGCACCGGGACGGTCGACTATGGCTACACCTTC. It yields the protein CASSTGTVDYGYTF.

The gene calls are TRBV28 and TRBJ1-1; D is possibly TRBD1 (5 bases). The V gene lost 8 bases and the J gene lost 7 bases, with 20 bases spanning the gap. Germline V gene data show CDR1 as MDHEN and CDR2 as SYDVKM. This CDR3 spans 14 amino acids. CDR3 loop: CASASGGRSYEAFF. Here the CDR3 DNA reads TGTGCCAGCGCCTCCGGGGGAAGGTCCTATGAAGCTTTCTTT.

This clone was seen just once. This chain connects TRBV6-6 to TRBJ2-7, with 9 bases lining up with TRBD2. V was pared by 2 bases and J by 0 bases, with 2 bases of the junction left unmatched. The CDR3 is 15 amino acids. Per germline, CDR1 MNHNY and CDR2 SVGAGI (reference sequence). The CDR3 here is CASSYQAGGSYEQYF. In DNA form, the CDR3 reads TGTGCCAGCAGTTACCAAGCGGGAGGCTCCTACGAGCAGTACTTC.

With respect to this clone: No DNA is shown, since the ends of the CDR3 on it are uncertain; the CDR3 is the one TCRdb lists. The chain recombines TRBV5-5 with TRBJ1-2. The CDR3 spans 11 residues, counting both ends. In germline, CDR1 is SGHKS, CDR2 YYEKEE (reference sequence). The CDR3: CASSFAGGATF.

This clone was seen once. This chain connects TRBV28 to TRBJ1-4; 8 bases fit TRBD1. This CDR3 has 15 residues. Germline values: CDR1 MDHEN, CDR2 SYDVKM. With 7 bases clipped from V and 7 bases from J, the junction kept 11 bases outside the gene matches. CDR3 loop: CASKGNRGSFEKLFF. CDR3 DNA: TGTGCCAGCAAAGGGAACAGGGGGTCTTTTGAAAAACTGTTTTTT. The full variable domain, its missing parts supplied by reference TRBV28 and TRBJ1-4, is DVKVTQSSRYLVKRTGEKVFLECVQDMDHENMFWYRQDPGLGLRLIYFSYDVKMKEKGDIPEGYSVSREKKERFSLILESASTNQTSMYLCASKGNRGSFEKLFFGSGTQLSVL.

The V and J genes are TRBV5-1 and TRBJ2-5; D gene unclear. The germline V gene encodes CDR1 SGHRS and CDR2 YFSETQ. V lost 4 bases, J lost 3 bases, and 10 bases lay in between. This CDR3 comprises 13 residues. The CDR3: CASSPGREETQYF. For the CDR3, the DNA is TGCGCCAGCAGCCCCGGACGGGAAGAGACCCAGTACTTC.